This TCR beta chain came from a study of cytomegalovirus exposure and HLA in healthy donors. Study findings and constraints: According to the study, 160 or so TCR beta chains were cytomegalovirus-associated.

The study ran its PCR with 60 Vbeta and 13 Jbeta primers. Only in-frame clones appear in the TCRdb table, and some are missing; sequencing was by immunoSEQ multiplex PCR. Of about 150,000 clones in the sample, 84% were seen once. Worth noting for this clone: The antigen is not known.

Trimming removed 0 bases from V and 4 bases from J, with 14 bases in between. The length of the CDR3 is 16 residues. The germline CDR1 and CDR2 sequences are SGHKS and YYEKEE (reference sequence). Unrecorded immune exposure was likely among donors, who were nominally healthy when sampled. The chain carries TRBV5-5 and TRBJ1-3; tentatively, D is TRBD1 (5 bases). The sample taken for sequencing was PBMCs. The receptor comes from a boy aged 2-15 years in good health and CMV-seronegative. The CDR3 reads CASSLAGNDVGNTIYF. CDR3 coding DNA: TGTGCCAGCAGCTTGGCAGGGAACGATGTAGGAAACACCATATATTTT.